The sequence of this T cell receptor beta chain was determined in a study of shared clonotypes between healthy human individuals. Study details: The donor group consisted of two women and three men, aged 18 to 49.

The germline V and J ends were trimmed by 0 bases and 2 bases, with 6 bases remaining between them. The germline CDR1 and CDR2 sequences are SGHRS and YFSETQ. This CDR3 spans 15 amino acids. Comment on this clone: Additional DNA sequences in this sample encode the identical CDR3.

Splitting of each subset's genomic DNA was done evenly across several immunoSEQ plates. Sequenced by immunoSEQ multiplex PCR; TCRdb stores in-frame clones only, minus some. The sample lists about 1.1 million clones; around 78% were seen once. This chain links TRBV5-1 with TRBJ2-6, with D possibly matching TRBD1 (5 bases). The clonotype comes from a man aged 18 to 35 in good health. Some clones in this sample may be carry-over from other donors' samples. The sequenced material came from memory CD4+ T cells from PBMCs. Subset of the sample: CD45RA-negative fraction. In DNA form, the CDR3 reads TGCGCCAGCAGCTTGGTGACAGCTGGGGCCAACGTCCTGACTTTC. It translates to CASSLVTAGANVLTF.